The text below deals with one T cell receptor (beta chain). Only one count was recorded for this clone. The specificity of this receptor is unknown. Base qualities were left out, and no much larger clone turns up one base away. The immunoSEQ Assay, a bias-controlled multiplex PCR, was used to amplify TCRbeta CDR3 regions from genomic DNA. Per the source publication's procedure: Within the assay, amplification of reference gene primers was used to estimate how many nucleated cells each sample contained. To quantify the absolute abundance of each unique TCRbeta CDR3 rearrangement, sequence reads were collapsed and filtered. For each sample, productive Simpson clonality was calculated as the square root of Simpson's diversity index over productive rearrangements. TCRdb stores this immuneACCESS table with in-frame sequences only. Part of the clones is absent; in the studies checked, under half of the shortfall reflects unresolved V genes, and no reason is known for the rest. Clonal size and the V and J genes are those of that table, whereas D and trimming came from the DNA. The sample table holds approximately 480,000 clones, of which roughly 89% were seen once. The ten largest clones represent over 0.7% of the sample.

These data originate in a study of blood T cell repertoires in COVID-19 (dated by TCRdb to 2019 to 2021). Study-wide context: Samples from collaborators originated in the United States, Italy and Spain and spanned both the acute and convalescent phases of COVID-19. The material from the prospective study consisted of cDNA or gDNA derived from T cells, B-cell-depleted T cells, or PBMCs. A freely available public database, intended as a resource for researchers studying the immune response to SARS-CoV-2, is where the repertoires were released. Deeply sampled blood TCRbeta repertoires from subjects exposed to, actively infected with, or recovered from COVID-19 were included in the dataset. Samples came from the ongoing ImmuneRACE study (first 160 participants) plus 1,254 subjects from 6 global collaborators. Nearly every sample came with metadata listing a de-identified subject ID, COVID-19 status, age in years and sex. Where available, HLA class I and class II types were taken from metadata supplied by the sample provider and were not determined by assay-based typing. Study-level results and caveats: How much clinical and demographic metadata was included differed by source and by participant, and the metadata was provided uncurated.

Including the terminal cysteine and phenylalanine, the CDR3 comprises 13 residues. The CDR3 DNA has 39 bases and is translated from base 1. CDR1 and CDR2, per the germline V gene, are ENHRY and SYGVKD. The junction carries 6 bases between V and J, which are trimmed by 0 bases and 3 bases respectively. In Seattle, one collaborating source enrolled patients while the infection was active and tracked those patients longitudinally over the course of disease. Each collaborating institution followed its own protocols to collect whole blood in K2EDTA tubes. Collaborator samples were shipped for TCRbeta analysis as frozen whole blood, isolated PBMCs, or DNA extracted from either sample type.

This sequence uses TRBV10-3 and TRBJ2-7; the D gene remains uncertain. The sequence derives from a man aged 18 to 30 with COVID-19, enrolled during active disease. Sequencing was done on a sample of peripheral blood. The CDR3 region: CAISESEVYEQYF. The DNA sequence is given as TGTGCCATCAGTGAGTCCGAGGTCTACGAGCAGTACTTC.